This TCR beta chain is from a study of neurological immune-mediated disorders (dated by TCRdb to the late 2010s). The study in broad terms: Among the approximately 34 multiple sclerosis patients, relapsing-remitting MS was present in around 30 and secondary progressive MS was present in 3. Alongside PBMC samples, the set of 106 TCR-beta libraries contained longitudinal samples, technical triplicates, and paired CD4+ and CD8+ T-cell subsets that had been sorted. The cohort was made up of 65 to 75 subjects, consisting of around 14 HAM/TSP patients, 35 or so multiple sclerosis patients and around 20 healthy controls. The study compared peripheral blood TCR-beta repertoires of HTLV-I-associated myelopathy (HAM/TSP) patients, multiple sclerosis patients and healthy controls using UMI-based sequencing. The full study reports these points: Phylogenetic analysis grouped repertoires from 18 of 34 MS patients into a cluster of related CDR3 sequences, suggesting a possible repertoire-level signature. No identical CDR3 amino acid sequences were found to be shared among expanded clones across subjects, suggesting that TCR-beta repertoires were private in all groups. TCR clonal expansion was highest in HAM/TSP patients and lowest in MS patients, with MS patients falling below even healthy controls. The MS cluster showed no association with clinical or MRI features, and the authors stated that larger cohorts are needed.

For CDR1 and CDR2, the germline V gene (reference sequence) lists DFQATT and SNEGSKA. V is shortened by 6 bases, J by 2 bases, and the region joining them spans 10 bases. The CDR3, cysteine through phenylalanine, is 13 amino acids long. Only the CDR3 part of the read is kept: 39 bases, read in frame from the first base. This clonotype was recorded at least ten times. Its recognized antigen is unknown. No much larger clone exists at a distance of one base, and base qualities are not known. For the unsorted PBMC libraries, 2 million PBMCs were stored in RNAlater at -80 degrees C until RNA extraction and were used to generate the libraries. Multiple sclerosis patients were enrolled in a US clinical protocol under which disease progression was evaluated by magnetic resonance imaging. Peripheral blood was subjected to Ficoll-Hypaque density gradient centrifugation to isolate PBMCs, which were then cryopreserved in liquid nitrogen.

cDNA synthesis used template-switch 5'RACE with a primer carrying a 10-nucleotide random unique molecular identifier tagging each TCR transcript. Every sequencing run covered 15-18 subjects and yielded more than 200 million TCR-beta sequences. The RNeasy kit was used to extract total RNA. Using the KAPA Real-time Library Amplification kit, TCR-beta VDJ regions were amplified with primers for the TCR constant region and the 5'RACE anchor. Sample indexes and Illumina adaptors were added in a first PCR, and a second PCR then increased library yield. The roughly 650 bp TCR product was size-selected on a 2% E-gel SizeSelection system after Ampure bead purification. Library quality was checked on a Bioanalyzer, concentration was measured with Qubit, and libraries were quantified with the Kapa Library Quantification kit before pooling. Paired-end 2 x 150 bp sequencing of the libraries was performed on an Illumina HiSeq 2500. To increase sequence diversity, roughly 24-31% phiX was spiked into each library pool. Per the authors' processing: Quality-filtered reads were processed with the UMI-based MiGEC pipeline, and over 80% of raw TCR sequences were removed by the MiGEC pipeline during error correction. IMGT germline references were used for aligning VDJ genes, and each clonotype was defined as a unique CDR3 amino acid sequence together with its V-J genes. Clonal expansion, Shannon diversity and CDR3 relatedness were evaluated with VDJtools (CalcPairwiseDistances, ClusterSamples), while phylogenetic trees were built in CLCbio workbench. Using coefficient-of-variation modelling across technical triplicates, the study counted a clone as expanded if it had at least 8 unique UMIs. Using fastp trimming at Q25 and MiXCR clonotype assembly, TCRdb reanalyzed the public sequencing data and kept in-frame beta chains. Rows with one shared CDR3 protein collapse into an entry with the most common genes and DNA. TCRdb's processing, not the authors' own work, is the source of the V and J calls. This sample has roughly 75,000 distinct CDR3 sequences in its table, and 2% to 3% of those were observed once. Around 1.1% of the sample is in the top ten clones.

The specimen sequenced was PBMCs. The receptor's source is a woman in her twenties or thirties with multiple sclerosis. The rearranged segments are TRBV20-1 and TRBJ1-4; the D gene identity is not certain. The CDR3 protein is CSAIHPTNEKLFF. The nucleotide sequence reads as follows: TGCAGTGCAATACATCCTACTAATGAAAAACTGTTTTTT.